This T cell receptor (beta chain) was identified during a study of cytomegalovirus exposure and HLA in healthy donors. Study results and limitations: In terms of immune exposure information, only CMV serostatus was available. According to an earlier analysis, most TCR beta V segments yielded productive rearrangements about 90% or about 30% of the time.

V was shortened by 0 bases and J by 6 bases, with 12 bases between the two germline ends. This CDR3 has 14 amino acids. The germline V gene has CDR1 MGHRA and CDR2 YSYEKL. The PCR used 60 Vbeta and 13 Jbeta primers. TCRdb keeps only in-frame clones here, not all; method: immunoSEQ multiplex PCR. The sample lists under 200,000 clones; 75% to 90% were seen once. This clone has a single count. Antigen specificity is unknown. Sequenced sample: PBMCs. This clonotype was sampled from a woman younger than 45 in good health and CMV-seronegative. The chain couples TRBV4-1 to TRBJ2-7; D is unclear. The CDR3, as DNA: TGCGCCAGCAGCCAAGACTTTTTCCTAAGCGAGCAGTACTTC. This codes for CASSQDFFLSEQYF.